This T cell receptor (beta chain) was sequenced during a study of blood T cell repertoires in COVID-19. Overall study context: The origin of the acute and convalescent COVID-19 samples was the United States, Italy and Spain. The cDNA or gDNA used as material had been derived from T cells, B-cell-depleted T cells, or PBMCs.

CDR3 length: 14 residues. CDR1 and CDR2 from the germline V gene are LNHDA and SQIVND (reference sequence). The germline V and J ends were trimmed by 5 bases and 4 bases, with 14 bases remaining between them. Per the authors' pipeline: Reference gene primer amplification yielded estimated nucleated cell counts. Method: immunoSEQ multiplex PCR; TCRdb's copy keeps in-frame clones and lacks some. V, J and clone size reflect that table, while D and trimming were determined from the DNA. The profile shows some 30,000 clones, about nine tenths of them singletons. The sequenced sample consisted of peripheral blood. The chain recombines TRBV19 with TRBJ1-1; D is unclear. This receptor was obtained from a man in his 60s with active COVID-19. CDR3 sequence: CASSFLDRGTEAFF. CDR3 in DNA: TGTGCCAGTAGTTTTCTTGACCGAGGCACTGAAGCTTTCTTT. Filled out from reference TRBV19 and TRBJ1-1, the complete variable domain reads DGGITQSPKYLFRKEGQNVTLSCEQNLNHDAMYWYRQDPGQGLRLIYYSQIVNDFQKGDIAEGYSVSREKKESFPLTVTSAQKNPTAFYLCASSFLDRGTEAFFGQGTRLTVV.